This entry describes one TCR beta chain. V gave up 1 base and J gave up 0 bases; unmatched junction bases: 10. The CDR3 contains 18 residues. CDR1 is LGHNA, CDR2 YSLEER, per germline. In the study's own analysis: Counts of nucleated cells, estimated from reference gene primer amplification, were obtained. The method was immunoSEQ multiplex PCR; TCRdb's version includes in-frame clones alone and lacks a portion of them. That table gives V, J and clone size, and the DNA gave D and trimming. The sample holds around 300,000 clones; about four fifths are singletons and the top ten take roughly 10%. The record originates from a study of blood T cell repertoires in COVID-19. Background on the study: Sites across the United States, Italy and Spain contributed samples from acute and convalescent COVID-19.

This rearrangement joins TRBV4-3 to TRBJ2-7, with 9 bases identical to TRBD2. This TCR derives from a woman in her forties or fifties who had recovered from COVID-19. Source material: peripheral blood. CDR3 in DNA: TGCGCCAGCAGCCAAGTTTATTGGGGACTAGCTCCCTCCTACGAGCAGTACTTC. Amino acids: CASSQVYWGLAPSYEQYF.